This is a list of T cell receptor beta chains from one sample in a study. A single record per CDR3 protein comes from TCRdb applying MiXCR to the 5' RACE reads. This table holds several thousand distinct CDR3 sequences, 60% found once. Sequenced input: tumor-infiltrating memory CD4+ T cells sorted from the breast tumor. The receptors shown here come from a female donor with breast cancer. The CDR3 runs from the conserved cysteine through the conserved F or W. D genes are given only for firm matches. For some rows the clone size is stated as once, few or many, or as a class when expanded; others skip it.

>TRBV20-1|-|few|TRBJ2-5
CSARDQRVGTQYF
TGCAGTGCTAGAGATCAGAGGGTCGGGACCCAGTACTTC
>TRBV15|-|-|TRBJ2-2
CATSRVTSTGELFF
TGTGCCACCAGCAGAGTGACGAGCACCGGGGAGCTGTTTTTT
>TRBV4-3|-|-|TRBJ2-3
CASNQEGPGSSTDTQYF
TGCGCCAGCAACCAAGAAGGGCCGGGTTCCTCCACAGATACACAGTATTTT
>TRBV6-5|-|-|TRBJ1-6
CASSPGVRAFSNSPLHF
TGTGCCAGCAGCCCCGGCGTCAGGGCGTTCAGTAATTCACCCCTCCACTTT
>TRBV6-2/TRBV6-3|-|-|TRBJ2-1
CASSYNSYNEQFF
TGTGCCAGCAGTTACAACTCCTACAATGAGCAGTTCTTC
>TRBV5-1|TRBD2|-|TRBJ2-1
CASSLGLAGGGGEQFF
TGCGCCAGCAGCTTGGGACTAGCGGGAGGCGGTGGTGAGCAGTTCTTC
>TRBV9|TRBD1|-|TRBJ1-2
CASSVAAGQGAYGYTF
TGTGCCAGCAGCGTAGCTGCGGGACAGGGGGCCTATGGCTACACCTTC
>TRBV6-1|TRBD2|-|TRBJ2-3
CASTRGATDTQYF
TGTGCCAGTACGCGGGGGGCCACAGATACGCAGTATTTT
>TRBV7-2|TRBD2|-|TRBJ2-7
CASSHTGTRSYEQYF
TGTGCCAGCAGCCACACCGGGACTAGATCCTACGAGCAGTACTTC
>TRBV29-1|-|-|TRBJ1-1
CSETNQGRGGEAFF
TGCAGCGAGACTAATCAGGGGCGCGGGGGGGAAGCTTTCTTT
>TRBV12-3/TRBV12-4|-|-|TRBJ2-1
CASSKRQPTGDEQFF
TGTGCCAGCAGTAAAAGACAGCCCACTGGGGATGAGCAGTTCTTC
>TRBV7-9|-|-|TRBJ1-2
CASSPKQGGNYGYTF
TGTGCCAGCAGCCCGAAACAAGGGGGTAACTATGGCTACACCTTC
>TRBV5-1|TRBD1|-|TRBJ2-5
CASSGQGRETQYF
TGCGCCAGCAGCGGACAGGGGCGGGAGACCCAGTACTTC
>TRBV12-3/TRBV12-4|-|few|TRBJ2-3
CASSFPGPERDTQYF
TGTGCCAGCAGTTTCCCGGGGCCCGAACGAGATACGCAGTATTTT
>TRBV29-1|-|-|TRBJ1-2
CSVGLWAVHGYTF
TGCAGCGTGGGATTGTGGGCAGTCCATGGCTACACCTTC
>TRBV6-1|-|-|TRBJ2-1
CASRARGNEQFF
TGTGCCAGCAGAGCTAGGGGCAATGAGCAGTTCTTC
>TRBV28|TRBD2|-|TRBJ2-1
CASSTSARISYNEQFF
TGTGCCAGCAGTACTAGCGCACGAATCTCCTACAATGAGCAGTTCTTC
>TRBV7-2|-|-|TRBJ1-5
CASSLGSVGDQPQHF
TGTGCCAGCAGCTTAGGGTCGGTAGGCGATCAGCCCCAGCATTTT
>TRBV28|-|few|TRBJ2-5
CASSFPALETQYF
TGTGCCAGCAGTTTCCCAGCCTTAGAGACCCAGTACTTC
>TRBV28|-|-|TRBJ2-2
CASNRGTGELFF
TGTGCCAGCAACCGGGGCACCGGGGAGCTGTTTTTT
>TRBV12-5|TRBD1|-|TRBJ2-1
CASGMVSGQGNYNEQFF
TGTGCTAGTGGTATGGTCTCTGGACAGGGTAACTACAATGAGCAGTTCTTC
>TRBV20-1|-|-|TRBJ2-7
CSARDLGGRRGASYEQYF
TGCAGTGCTAGAGATCTGGGCGGGCGGAGGGGGGCGTCCTACGAGCAGTACTTC
>TRBV7-9|-|large|TRBJ2-3
CASSLRAGLTDTQYF
TGTGCCAGCAGCTTACGGGCAGGACTCACAGATACGCAGTATTTT
>TRBV29-1|-|few|TRBJ2-7
CSVGQSYEQYF
TGCAGCGTTGGGCAGTCCTACGAGCAGTACTTC
>TRBV20-1|-|-|TRBJ1-1
CSADRGPEAFF
TGCAGTGCCGATCGCGGTCCTGAAGCTTTCTTT
>TRBV18|-|-|TRBJ1-1
CASSVRSNTEAFF
TGTGCCAGCTCAGTTCGGAGTAACACTGAAGCTTTCTTT
>TRBV7-6|-|few|TRBJ1-3
CASSLRGALPANTIYF
TGTGCCAGCAGCTTACGCGGGGCTCTACCCGCGAACACCATATATTTT
>TRBV6-5|TRBD1|few|TRBJ2-3
CASSYEPTGGTDTQYF
TGTGCCAGCAGCTATGAACCGACAGGGGGCACAGATACGCAGTATTTT
>TRBV29-1|TRBD1|-|TRBJ1-3
CSARTGSGNTIYF
TGCAGCGCTCGGACAGGCTCTGGAAACACCATATATTTT
>TRBV10-3|TRBD2|-|TRBJ2-3
CAISDRTAGADTQYF
TGTGCCATCAGTGACCGGACCGCGGGAGCAGATACGCAGTATTTT
>TRBV4-1|-|few|TRBJ2-7
CASSPGGTLSYEQYF
TGCGCCAGCAGTCCAGGTGGCACCCTCTCCTACGAGCAGTACTTC
>TRBV20-1|TRBD1|-|TRBJ1-6
CSAARGTDSNSPLHF
TGCAGTGCAGCCCGAGGGACAGACTCTAATTCACCCCTCCACTTT
>TRBV4-1|-|-|TRBJ2-7
CASSQASFRGAAYEQYF
TGCGCCAGCAGCCAAGCTTCGTTCAGAGGGGCCGCCTACGAGCAGTACTTC
>TRBV6-5|TRBD1|medium-sized|TRBJ1-6
CASSYEGQGNSPLHF
TGTGCCAGCAGTTACGAGGGACAGGGGAATTCACCCCTCCACTTT
>TRBV20-1|-|-|TRBJ2-7
CSALESYEQYF
TGCAGTGCGCTAGAATCCTACGAGCAGTACTTC
>TRBV4-1|TRBD1|few|TRBJ1-4
CASSRDSLEKLFF
TGCGCCAGCAGCCGGGACAGCCTCGAAAAACTGTTTTTT
>TRBV6-1|-|few|TRBJ2-1
CASSEVGRNEQFF
TGTGCCAGCAGTGAAGTTGGACGCAATGAGCAGTTCTTC
>TRBV28|-|-|TRBJ1-5
CASSLWAQNQPQHF
TGTGCCAGCAGTCTATGGGCACAGAATCAGCCCCAGCATTTT
>TRBV29-1|-|-|TRBJ1-2
CSVDVDGYTF
TGCAGCGTTGACGTGGATGGCTACACCTTC
>TRBV4-3|-|once|TRBJ2-4
CASSQDQPGGVMDIQYF
TGCGCCAGCAGCCAAGATCAGCCGGGGGGCGTGATGGACATTCAGTACTTC
>TRBV6-2/TRBV6-3|-|-|TRBJ2-7
CASSLGYNKQYF
TGTGCCAGCAGCCTCGGATATAATAAGCAGTACTTC
>TRBV6-5|-|few|TRBJ1-5
CASTNGDYNQPQHF
TGTGCCAGCACCAACGGGGACTACAATCAGCCCCAGCATTTT
>TRBV5-1|TRBD1|-|TRBJ2-2
CASTSQGAQTGELFF
TGCGCCAGCACTAGTCAGGGGGCGCAGACCGGGGAGCTGTTTTTT
>TRBV6-4|-|-|TRBJ2-5
CASSYIPGHGTQYF
TGTGCCAGCAGCTACATTCCGGGCCATGGGACCCAGTACTTC
>TRBV20-1|TRBD2|few|TRBJ2-1
CSARDYITFNEQFF
TGCAGTGCCAGGGACTACATAACCTTCAATGAGCAGTTCTTC
>TRBV7-2|-|-|TRBJ2-2
CASSLFQVSTGELFF
TGTGCCAGCAGCTTATTCCAAGTATCGACCGGGGAGCTGTTTTTT
>TRBV5-6|TRBD1|-|TRBJ2-7
CASSFGRGLDEQYF
TGTGCCAGCAGCTTTGGAAGGGGGCTCGATGAGCAGTACTTC
>TRBV6-1|TRBD2|-|TRBJ2-3
CASLAGGTDTQYF
TGTGCCAGCCTAGCGGGGGGCACAGATACGCAGTATTTT